The clone carrying this T cell receptor beta chain was seen many times. Its antigen is currently unknown. TCRbeta library preparation incorporated unique molecular identifiers. In TCRdb, the PCR reads were re-called with MiXCR into one record per CDR3 protein. The top ten hold around 5.3% of the sample, which has around 800,000 distinct CDR3 sequences, around 17% seen once. CDR1 is SQVTM and CDR2 is ANQGSEA in the germline V gene. V was pared by 7 bases and J by 4 bases, with 10 bases of the junction left unmatched. There are 16 residues in the CDR3. This entry is derived from a study of T-cell reconstitution after alpha-beta-depleted transplantation in children. Findings and limits, study-wide: Newly produced T cells mostly provided counts and TCRbeta diversity after one year, as hyperexpanded clones declined. After transplant, at about two months, alpha-beta T cells were reportedly derived from several hundred expanded graft clones. It was surviving recipient T cells and thymic progenitors that gave some patients high TCRbeta diversity at day 60.

The sample consisted of PBMCs, mostly from graft donor cells, taken 360 days after TCRalphabeta/CD19-depleted stem cell transplant. The chain has TRBV29-1 and TRBJ2-3, with TRBD2 matching 14 bases. This TCR was sampled from a male patient aged 10-17 years who had a stem cell transplant for acute lymphoblastic leukemia, so the T cells may come from the graft donor. The CDR3 DNA reads as TGCAGCGCCGAGGAGGGACTAGCGGGAGTTGCAGATACGCAGTATTTT. Amino acid sequence: CSAEEGLAGVADTQYF.